This is a list of T cell receptor beta chains from one sample in a study of blood T cell repertoires in COVID-19. Sequencing used immunoSEQ multiplex PCR; TCRdb keeps in-frame clones, though not all of them. Here the sample spans approximately 160,000 clones, about four fifths being singletons. Sequencing used peripheral blood. These receptor sequences come from a man between 65 and 85 years old who had recovered from COVID-19. Each CDR3 is given with its conserved first and last residue. The D gene is left open where the match is weak. Rows may omit the clone size; those that give it use once, few, many or a size class.

len: 16
d_gene: .
abundance: .
j_gene: TRBJ2-7
v_gene: TRBV7-2
CDR3nt: TGTGCCAGCAGCTTAGCGATCGGCAGGTTATCCTACGAGCAGTACTTC
CDR3aa: CASSLAIGRLSYEQYF

len: 15
d_gene: TRBD1
abundance: .
j_gene: TRBJ1-2
v_gene: TRBV3-1/TRBV3-2
CDR3nt: TGTGCCAGCAGCCAATCTTGGGACAGGAGCCATGGCTACACCTTC
CDR3aa: CASSQSWDRSHGYTF

len: 14
d_gene: TRBD1
abundance: .
j_gene: TRBJ2-3
v_gene: TRBV5-4
CDR3nt: TGTGCCAGCAGCTCCCGACAGGGGGGAGATACGCAGTATTTT
CDR3aa: CASSSRQGGDTQYF

len: 16
d_gene: TRBD2
abundance: many
j_gene: TRBJ2-7
v_gene: TRBV13
CDR3nt: TGTGCCAGCAGCTTAGGGTGGACTAGAGGATCCTACGAGCAGTACTTC
CDR3aa: CASSLGWTRGSYEQYF

len: 15
d_gene: TRBD1
abundance: few
j_gene: TRBJ1-6
v_gene: TRBV9
CDR3nt: TGTGCCAGCAGCGTAACGACAGGGGATAATTCACCCCTCCACTTT
CDR3aa: CASSVTTGDNSPLHF

len: 16
d_gene: .
abundance: .
j_gene: TRBJ2-2
v_gene: TRBV3-1/TRBV3-2
CDR3nt: TGTGCCAGCAGCCGGGGGATAGCGGCGAACACCGGGGAGCTGTTTTTT
CDR3aa: CASSRGIAANTGELFF

len: 15
d_gene: .
abundance: .
j_gene: TRBJ2-7
v_gene: TRBV6-2/TRBV6-3
CDR3nt: TGTGCCAGCAGTTACGAGGTCGCTGATAGGTACGAGCAGTACTTC
CDR3aa: CASSYEVADRYEQYF

len: 15
d_gene: .
abundance: .
j_gene: TRBJ1-5
v_gene: TRBV15
CDR3nt: TGTGCCACCAGCAGGCCACACCGTAGCAATCAGCCCCAGCATTTT
CDR3aa: CATSRPHRSNQPQHF

len: 14
d_gene: TRBD2
abundance: .
j_gene: TRBJ2-7
v_gene: TRBV5-5
CDR3nt: TGTGCCAGCAGCTACCCCTCGGGGGGCTACGAGCAGTACTTC
CDR3aa: CASSYPSGGYEQYF

len: 15
d_gene: .
abundance: .
j_gene: TRBJ2-1
v_gene: TRBV18
CDR3nt: TGTGCCAGCTCACCACCCCTACAGGGTAACAATGAGCAGTTCTTC
CDR3aa: CASSPPLQGNNEQFF

len: 14
d_gene: .
abundance: once
j_gene: TRBJ1-3
v_gene: TRBV10-2
CDR3nt: TGCGCCAGCAGTGAGTCCGGAGTTTTGGGCACCATATATTTT
CDR3aa: CASSESGVLGTIYF

len: 15
d_gene: .
abundance: .
j_gene: TRBJ1-1
v_gene: TRBV5-1
CDR3nt: TGCGCCAGCAGCTTGAACTCGGGTCTAAAAGGTGAAGCTTTCTTT
CDR3aa: CASSLNSGLKGEAFF

len: 16
d_gene: .
abundance: .
j_gene: TRBJ1-2
v_gene: TRBV28
CDR3nt: TGTGCCAGCAGACCACCAGCGGCGGGGGCGGGGAGCGGCTACACCTTC
CDR3aa: CASRPPAAGAGSGYTF

len: 11
d_gene: .
abundance: .
j_gene: TRBJ1-2
v_gene: TRBV11-2
CDR3nt: TGTGCCAGCAGCAATCTTTATGGCTACACCTTC
CDR3aa: CASSNLYGYTF

len: 15
d_gene: TRBD1
abundance: .
j_gene: TRBJ2-7
v_gene: TRBV18
CDR3nt: TGTGCCAGCTCACCACCGGACAGGGGCTCCTACGAGCAGTACTTC
CDR3aa: CASSPPDRGSYEQYF

len: 15
d_gene: .
abundance: once
j_gene: TRBJ1-2
v_gene: TRBV10-3
CDR3nt: TGTGCCATCAGTGAGTCGACACAGGGCGTGGGGGGCTACACCTTC
CDR3aa: CAISESTQGVGGYTF

len: 15
d_gene: TRBD2
abundance: .
j_gene: TRBJ2-4
v_gene: TRBV4-3
CDR3nt: TGCGCCAGCAGCTCCCAGCGGGGTGGCAAAAACATTCAGTACTTC
CDR3aa: CASSSQRGGKNIQYF

len: 14
d_gene: .
abundance: once
j_gene: TRBJ1-2
v_gene: TRBV19
CDR3nt: TGTGCCAGTAGTGCACAGGGACCGATGGATGGCTACACCTTC
CDR3aa: CASSAQGPMDGYTF

len: 17
d_gene: TRBD2
abundance: .
j_gene: TRBJ2-7
v_gene: TRBV30
CDR3nt: TGTGCCTGGAGCCGGACTAGCGGGAGTTTAATCGGGTACGAGCAGTACTTC
CDR3aa: CAWSRTSGSLIGYEQYF

len: 10
d_gene: TRBD2
abundance: once
j_gene: TRBJ2-7
v_gene: TRBV29-1
CDR3nt: TGCAGCGCGGGGGGGGCCGAGCAGTACTTC
CDR3aa: CSAGGAEQYF

len: 15
d_gene: .
abundance: .
j_gene: TRBJ2-7
v_gene: TRBV7-3
CDR3nt: TGTGCCAGCAGCTTGGGGGCGGGCAGGGGAGACGAGCAGTACTTC
CDR3aa: CASSLGAGRGDEQYF

len: 18
d_gene: TRBD2
abundance: .
j_gene: TRBJ2-1
v_gene: TRBV27
CDR3nt: TGTGCCAGCAGTGAGTGGGTGACTAGCGGGAGCCCCTCGGATGAGCAGTTCTTC
CDR3aa: CASSEWVTSGSPSDEQFF

len: 14
d_gene: .
abundance: .
j_gene: TRBJ1-1
v_gene: TRBV25-1
CDR3nt: TGTGCCAGCAGTGAATACCACACGGGCACTGAAGCTTTCTTT
CDR3aa: CASSEYHTGTEAFF

len: 16
d_gene: TRBD1
abundance: .
j_gene: TRBJ1-1
v_gene: TRBV7-9
CDR3nt: TGTGCCAGCAGCTTACCGCCACAGGGGGCCCACCCCGAAGCTTTCTTT
CDR3aa: CASSLPPQGAHPEAFF

len: 16
d_gene: TRBD2
abundance: .
j_gene: TRBJ2-5
v_gene: TRBV7-9
CDR3nt: TGTGCCAGCAGCTACCCTAGCGGGAGGCAGGGGGAGACCCAGTACTTC
CDR3aa: CASSYPSGRQGETQYF

len: 15
d_gene: TRBD1
abundance: .
j_gene: TRBJ1-1
v_gene: TRBV9
CDR3nt: TGTGCCAGCAGTCCCATGGCAGGGGGTAACACTGAAGCTTTCTTT
CDR3aa: CASSPMAGGNTEAFF

len: 15
d_gene: .
abundance: .
j_gene: TRBJ1-4
v_gene: TRBV5-1
CDR3nt: TGCGCCAGCAGCTTTCAGGGGTTGAGTAATGAAAAACTGTTTTTT
CDR3aa: CASSFQGLSNEKLFF

len: 15
d_gene: .
abundance: few
j_gene: TRBJ1-1
v_gene: TRBV6-5
CDR3nt: TGTGCCAGCAGTCCGGGGAGCCCTATGAACACTGAAGCTTTCTTT
CDR3aa: CASSPGSPMNTEAFF

len: 16
d_gene: .
abundance: .
j_gene: TRBJ2-5
v_gene: TRBV6-6
CDR3nt: TGTGCCAGCAGTTACTCGCTTGGGGACAACCAAGAGACCCAGTACTTC
CDR3aa: CASSYSLGDNQETQYF

len: 15
d_gene: .
abundance: .
j_gene: TRBJ2-3
v_gene: TRBV2
CDR3nt: TGTGCCAGCAGCGGGGGTGGAGCAGGCACAGATACGCAGTATTTT
CDR3aa: CASSGGGAGTDTQYF

len: 17
d_gene: TRBD1
abundance: .
j_gene: TRBJ1-2
v_gene: TRBV30
CDR3nt: TGTGCCTGGAGTGTACTTGCGGGACAGGGGGCTAGAGGTGGCTACACCTTC
CDR3aa: CAWSVLAGQGARGGYTF

len: 13
d_gene: .
abundance: .
j_gene: TRBJ2-5
v_gene: TRBV12-3/TRBV12-4
CDR3nt: TGTGCCAGCAGTTTAATGGCATACGAGACCCAGTACTTC
CDR3aa: CASSLMAYETQYF

len: 12
d_gene: TRBD1
abundance: .
j_gene: TRBJ2-1
v_gene: TRBV5-1
CDR3nt: TGCGCCAGCAGCACGGACAGGGGAGAGCAGTTCTTC
CDR3aa: CASSTDRGEQFF

len: 13
d_gene: .
abundance: .
j_gene: TRBJ2-5
v_gene: TRBV7-9
CDR3nt: TGTGCCAGCAGCCCGGTCCCCCAAGAGACCCAGTACTTC
CDR3aa: CASSPVPQETQYF

len: 14
d_gene: .
abundance: .
j_gene: TRBJ2-1
v_gene: TRBV28
CDR3nt: TGTGCCAGCAGTTGGGGGAGGACCTACAATGAGCAGTTCTTC
CDR3aa: CASSWGRTYNEQFF

len: 14
d_gene: .
abundance: few
j_gene: TRBJ1-6
v_gene: TRBV2
CDR3nt: TGTGCCAGCAGTGAAAGCGGCTTTAATTCACCCCTCCACTTT
CDR3aa: CASSESGFNSPLHF

len: 13
d_gene: .
abundance: .
j_gene: TRBJ1-1
v_gene: TRBV7-2
CDR3nt: TGTGCCAGCAGCTTGTCCAGGGCCACTGAAGCTTTCTTT
CDR3aa: CASSLSRATEAFF

len: 21
d_gene: TRBD2
abundance: .
j_gene: TRBJ2-1
v_gene: TRBV2
CDR3nt: TGTGCCAGCCCTAGGATGAAGGCACTAGCGGACATCTTTAGCTCCTACAATGAGCAGTTCTTC
CDR3aa: CASPRMKALADIFSSYNEQFF

len: 16
d_gene: .
abundance: .
j_gene: TRBJ2-1
v_gene: TRBV9
CDR3nt: TGTGCCAGCAGCCCCAGAGGGGACGGAGGGTCCCATGAGCAGTTCTTC
CDR3aa: CASSPRGDGGSHEQFF

len: 15
d_gene: TRBD1
abundance: few
j_gene: TRBJ1-2
v_gene: TRBV6-2/TRBV6-3
CDR3nt: TGTGCCAGCAGTTACGAGAACAGGGGTTCCTATGGCTACACCTTC
CDR3aa: CASSYENRGSYGYTF